This passage covers 25 T cell receptor beta chains from one sample sequenced in a study of molecular identifiers for immune sequencing clone quantification. One entry per CDR3 protein results from TCRdb running MiXCR on the PCR reads. The data show roughly 300,000 distinct CDR3 sequences, roughly 24% seen once. The sample comprised naive CD8+ T cells from blood, with Jurkat cell RNA spiked in. Subset defined: FACS-sorted CD8+CD4-CCR7+CD45RA+ naive T cells. These receptor sequences come from a human donor in good health. Some libraries in this study had Jurkat cell RNA spiked in.

This clonotype was detected a few times. In nucleotides, the CDR3 is TGTGCCAGTAGAACCGGGACAGTGGGACCCTATGGCTACACCTTC. Encoded protein: CASRTGTVGPYGYTF. This chain links TRBV19 with TRBJ1-2; 7 bases agree with TRBD1. After removal of 6 bases from V and 4 bases from J, the junction contained 11 bases not matched to a gene. Germline V gene lookup returns CDR1 LNHDA and CDR2 SQIVND (reference sequence). The CDR3 consists of 15 residues.

This clonotype was recorded many times. The V gene is TRBV19, the J gene TRBJ1-1; D gene unclear. Trimming removed 8 bases from V and 1 base from J, with 8 bases in between. From germline, CDR1 is LNHDA and CDR2 SQIVND (reference sequence). This CDR3 has 12 residues. CDR3 amino acids: CASVMGNTEAFF. The CDR3 DNA reads as TGTGCCAGTGTGATGGGGAACACTGAAGCTTTCTTT.

The chain combines TRBV4-3 with TRBJ2-7; possible D gene TRBD1, 6 bases. The CDR3 contains 15 residues. Germline values: CDR1 LGHNA, CDR2 YSLEER. Trimming removed 4 bases at V and 3 bases at J, with 16 bases between. CDR3 sequence (DNA): TGCGCCAGCAGCCCGGAACGGACAGTTTGCTACGAGCAGTACTTC. Amino acid sequence: CASSPERTVCYEQYF.

This clonotype was detected only a few times. This sequence joins TRBV29-1 and TRBJ1-3; D unclear. This CDR3 comprises 10 residues. With 4 bases removed from V and 9 bases from J, the gap between germline ends came to 7 bases. Germline assignment: CDR1 SQVTM and CDR2 ANQGSEA. CDR3 residues: CSVGAGTIYF. DNA for the CDR3: TGCAGCGTTGGGGCGGGCACCATATATTTT.

J is TRBJ2-7 and V is TRBV4-3; TRBD2 agrees at 9 bases. The CDR3 is 15 amino acids. Germline assignment: CDR1 LGHNA and CDR2 YSLEER. V was pared by 1 base and J by 2 bases, with 3 bases of the junction left unmatched. The DNA of the CDR3 is TGCGCCAGCAGCCAAGGACTAGCGGTCGCCTACGAGCAGTACTTC. Its protein is CASSQGLAVAYEQYF.

A word on this clonotype: A much larger clone differs from this one at a single base, so this may be a read error. This chain joins TRBV20-1 and TRBJ2-7; D gene uncertain. V lost 0 bases and J 4 bases, leaving 10 bases between the germline ends. The CDR3 is 13 amino acids. From germline, CDR1 is DFQATT and CDR2 SNEGSKA (reference sequence). The CDR3 region has the DNA TGCAGTGCTAGAGATGCAGGCGAGTACGAGCAGTACTTC. It translates to CSARDAGEYEQYF.

Notes on this clonotype: A single base separates this from a much larger clone, so it may be a read error. The chain has TRBV7-9 and TRBJ1-1; a weak D match, TRBD1 (5 bases). Germline V gene sequence: CDR1 SEHNR, CDR2 FQNEAQ (reference sequence). There are 15 residues in the CDR3. Trimming removed 1 base at V and 5 bases at J, with 14 bases between. CDR3 bases: TGTGCCAGCAGCTTAGATTTAGGGGTAGAGACTGAAGCTTTCTTT. Translated, it gives CASSLDLGVETEAFF.

This clonotype was seen repeatedly, ten times or more. The V and J genes are TRBV6-5 and TRBJ1-1; D is ambiguous. V lost 7 bases, J lost 5 bases, and 20 bases lay in between. Per the germline V gene, CDR1 is MNHEY and CDR2 is SVGAGI. The CDR3 covers 15 residues. Here the CDR3 DNA reads TGTGCCAGCATCGACTCAGGTGGCGGAAGGACTGAAGCTTTCTTT. It is translated as CASIDSGGGRTEAFF.

In this sample, this clonotype turned up once. Given a much more abundant clone one base away, this may be a read error. The chain combines TRBV20-1 with TRBJ2-7, with D maybe TRBD1 (5 bases). Per the germline V gene, CDR1 is DFQATT and CDR2 is SNEGSKA (reference sequence). V was cut by 5 bases and J by 6 bases, with 23 bases left in between. The CDR3 runs to 15 residues. The CDR3 is CSAVLWGSEFCEQYF. CDR3 nucleotide sequence: TGCAGTGCTGTTCTGTGGGGCAGTGAGTTCTGCGAGCAGTACTTC.

This clonotype has ten or more counts. The chain joins TRBV12-3 or TRBV12-4 to TRBJ1-5; no reliable D call. This CDR3 has 15 amino acids. Trimming took 3 bases from V and 8 from J, leaving 17 bases between them. CDR3 nucleotides: TGTGCCAGCAGTTTGTACGAGGTCGGGTATGAGCCCCAGCATTTT. This gives the protein CASSLYEVGYEPQHF.

The gene calls are TRBV4-3 and TRBJ2-7; 9 bases map to TRBD1. The CDR3 covers 14 residues. Losses at the gene ends were 3 bases for V and 2 bases for J; bases not matched to a gene: 2. CDR1 and CDR2 from the germline V gene are LGHNA and YSLEER. The CDR3: CASSQDRGAYEQYF. The CDR3 nucleotides are TGCGCCAGCAGCCAGGACAGGGGAGCCTACGAGCAGTACTTC.

The rearrangement links TRBV5-6 to TRBJ1-5; 7 bases agree with TRBD1. The CDR3 sequence is 20 residues long. Germline trimming cut 0 bases from V and 1 base from J; bases unmatched to any gene: 16. CDR1 is SGHDT and CDR2 is YYEEEE in the germline V gene. CDR3 DNA: TGTGCCAGCAGCTTGGTACTTCCTGGGACAGTTATCCAGAGCAATCAGCCCCAGCATTTT. Translated: CASSLVLPGTVIQSNQPQHF. The whole variable domain, remainder taken from reference TRBV5-6 and TRBJ1-5, is DAGVTQSPTHLIKTRGQQVTLRCSPKSGHDTVSWYQQALGQGPQFIFQYYEEEERQRGNFPDRFSGHQFPNYSSELNVNALLLGDSALYLCASSLVLPGTVIQSNQPQHFGDGTRLSIL.

The V gene is TRBV25-1, the J gene TRBJ2-5, with 10 bases fitting TRBD2. The J segment lost 5 bases and the V segment lost 4 bases, leaving 4 bases of the junction unmatched. The CDR3 totals 14 residues. Germline V gene sequence: CDR1 MGHDK, CDR2 SYGVNS. Written as DNA, the CDR3 is TGTGCCAGCAGTGGCGCTAGCGGGGGTGAGACCCAGTACTTC. This sequence encodes CASSGASGGETQYF.

This clonotype was found a few times. V gene TRBV20-1 combines with J gene TRBJ2-7, with a possible D match to TRBD2 (5 bases). Germline V lookup: CDR1 DFQATT, CDR2 SNEGSKA (reference sequence). The CDR3 has 13 residues. V was shortened by 1 base and J by 3 bases, with 10 bases between the two germline ends. CDR3 sequence: CSARGSTSYEQYF. CDR3 bases: TGCAGTGCTAGAGGAAGTACTAGCTACGAGCAGTACTTC.

V usage is TRBV12-3 or TRBV12-4 and J usage is TRBJ1-1; D is ambiguous. Trimming took 4 bases from V and 4 from J, leaving 13 bases between them. This CDR3 spans 14 amino acids. Written as DNA, the CDR3 is TGTGCCAGCAGTTGGGCCGGGTCGGGCACTGAAGCTTTCTTT. Encoded protein: CASSWAGSGTEAFF.

CDR3 sequence: CASRGVTGGYTEAFF. The CDR3 bases are TGTGCCAGCAGGGGGGTGACAGGGGGCTACACTGAAGCTTTCTTT. This rearrangement joins TRBV27 to TRBJ1-1, with 10 bases matching TRBD1. The CDR3 runs 15 residues. CDR1 is MNHEY and CDR2 is SMNVEV in the germline V gene (reference sequence). V shed 6 bases, J shed 3 bases, and the junction held 7 bases outside the gene matches.

Details on this clonotype: A single base separates this from a much larger clone, so it may be a read error. The CDR3 sequence is CASSLEGQNYEQHF. The CDR3 DNA follows: TGTGCCAGCAGCTTGGAGGGACAGAACTACGAGCAGCACTTC. This chain joins TRBV5-3 and TRBJ2-7; D might be TRBD1 (7 bases). TRBV5-3 is labeled an ORF, and its function is uncertain. The length of the CDR3 is 14 residues.

In its sample, this clonotype was seen a few times. The genes are TRBV30 and TRBJ2-3; 9 nucleotides match TRBD2. Trimming cost V 2 bases and J 2 bases; bases outside gene matches: 5. The CDR3 is 15 residues long. Germline CDR1 and CDR2: GTSNPN and SVGIG (reference sequence). CDR3 sequence: CAWSIKREATDTQYF. CDR3 in DNA: TGTGCCTGGAGTATCAAGCGGGAGGCCACAGATACGCAGTATTTT.

This clonotype was seen more than once but under ten times. CDR3 nucleotides: TGTGCCAGCAGTTATTCCACAGGGCTTTTCACTGAAGCTTTCTTT. This sequence encodes CASSYSTGLFTEAFF. The V call is TRBV6-5, the J call TRBJ1-1; maybe TRBD1 (6 bases). Germline V gene data show CDR1 as MNHEY and CDR2 as SVGAGI. V lost 3 bases, J lost 4 bases, and 15 bases lay in between. This CDR3 spans 15 amino acids.

This clonotype showed up just a few times. The V and J genes are TRBV9 and TRBJ1-4; D uncertain. The germline CDR1 and CDR2 sequences are SGDLS and YYNGEE. Trimming took off 4 bases at V and 6 bases at J, with 13 bases between the two ends. The CDR3 totals 14 residues. In DNA, the CDR3 is TGTGCCAGCAGCCCCGGCAGTAATGATGAAAAACTGTTTTTT. Translated: CASSPGSNDEKLFF.

This clonotype was picked up one time. This may come from a read error, since a much larger clone is one base off. The genes are TRBV18 and TRBJ1-1, with D possibly being TRBD1 (5 bases). Germline lookup yields CDR1 KGHSH and CDR2 LQKENI. The CDR3 has 18 residues. The CDR3 coding sequence is TGTGCCAGCTCACCACTTACAGAAAGGGGAACCCTGAACACTGACGCTTTCTTT. This gives the protein CASSPLTERGTLNTDAFF.

This clonotype was observed a handful of times. V gene TRBV10-3 combines with J gene TRBJ2-3, with 12 bases that match TRBD2. The CDR3 has 16 amino acids. Per germline, CDR1 ENHRY and CDR2 SYGVKD. V lost 6 bases, J lost 3 bases, and 7 bases stayed unmatched. This chain's CDR3 is CAIRSLGLAGTDTQYF. In nucleotides, the CDR3 is TGTGCCATCAGATCCCTCGGACTAGCGGGGACAGATACGCAGTATTTT.

This clonotype was recorded a few times. The V and J genes are TRBV4-1 and TRBJ1-3; TRBD1 might be the D (5 bases). Trimming left V 5 bases short and J 0 bases short, with 11 bases between. The germline V gene encodes CDR1 MGHRA and CDR2 YSYEKL. CDR3 length: 15 residues. As DNA, the CDR3 is TGCGCCAGCAGCTCCAGCGGGGGCTCTGGAAACACCATATATTTT. Its translation: CASSSSGGSGNTIYF.

In this sample, this clonotype turned up many times. The chain employs TRBV4-2 and TRBJ2-7; D not resolved. Looked up from germline, CDR1 is LGHNA and CDR2 is YNFKEQ. V lost 1 base and J 2 bases, leaving 9 bases between the germline ends. This CDR3 region has 14 residues. Here the CDR3 DNA reads TGTGCCAGCAGCCAAGTGGACGGTCCCTACGAGCAGTACTTC. Protein product: CASSQVDGPYEQYF.

In its sample, this clonotype was seen a few times. V gene TRBV7-9 combines with J gene TRBJ1-1; tentatively, D is TRBD1 (6 bases). Trimming shortened V by 4 bases and J by 6 bases, and 15 bases separated the two germline ends. The CDR3 runs 14 residues. Germline assignment: CDR1 SEHNR and CDR2 FQNEAQ (reference sequence). CDR3 coding DNA: TGTGCCAGCAGCTGGGCAGGGGATGGCTCTGAAGCTTTCTTT. Its translation: CASSWAGDGSEAFF.